This paragraph reports one T cell receptor beta chain. Its antigen is unidentified. The CDR3 has 12 residues. In germline, CDR1 is MNHEY, CDR2 SVGAGI. Trimming took off 2 bases at V and 6 bases at J, with 8 bases between the two ends. Each of the patients experienced relapse following autologous stem cell transplantation, and their brentuximab vedotin exposure differed. The sample originates from a study of PD-1 blockade in classical Hodgkin lymphoma. Overall study results and limits: Similar baseline diversity was found in complete responders and newly diagnosed patients. CD4+ but not CD8+ TCR diversity rose significantly by C4D1. With respect to the repertoire differences, their causes, possibly disease activity or prior therapy, remain undefined.

The method was immunoSEQ multiplex PCR; TCRdb's version includes in-frame clones alone and lacks a portion of them. This sample has 37,000 or so clones, with roughly 88% found just once. The sequenced sample was peripheral blood mononuclear cells (PBMCs), obtained before the second cycle of nivolumab. The chain employs TRBV6-5 and TRBJ2-7, with D possibly being TRBD2 (6 bases). This clonotype originated in a human donor with classical Hodgkin lymphoma. Here the CDR3 DNA reads TGTGCCAGCAGTTACCTCGGGGGCGAGCAGTACTTC. It yields the protein CASSYLGGEQYF.